This is a list of T cell receptor beta chains from one sample in a study of shared clonotypes between healthy human individuals. Data came from immunoSEQ multiplex PCR; TCRdb stores just in-frame clones and leaves some out. The sample includes under 2.5 million clones, around 93% of them seen just once. The material sequenced was naive CD4+ T cells from PBMCs. Receptor source: a man between 18 and 35 years old in good health. Some clones in this sample may be carry-over from other donors' samples. The CDR3 runs from the conserved cysteine through the conserved F or W. A D gene is named only where the DNA matches it firmly. The listing skips clone size in some rows; elsewhere it reads once, few, many or a size class.

J: TRBJ2-5
D: TRBD2
V: TRBV19
length: 15
size: once
CDR3: CASSVGLAGTGTQYF
DNA: TGTGCCAGTAGTGTGGGACTAGCGGGAACGGGGACCCAGTACTTC

J: TRBJ1-5
D: .
V: TRBV6-1
length: 12
size: .
CDR3: CASRNVGQPQHF
DNA: TGTGCCAGCAGAAACGTGGGTCAGCCCCAGCATTTT

J: TRBJ2-7
D: .
V: TRBV5-6
length: 14
size: .
CDR3: CASSLAARSYEQYF
DNA: TGTGCCAGCAGCTTGGCGGCCCGTTCCTACGAGCAGTACTTC

J: TRBJ1-1
D: .
V: TRBV5-1
length: 13
size: .
CDR3: CASSSDRSSGAFF
DNA: TGCGCCAGCAGCTCTGACAGATCGTCCGGAGCTTTCTTT

J: TRBJ2-7
D: TRBD2
V: TRBV7-2
length: 15
size: .
CDR3: CASSLASGEGYEQYF
DNA: TGTGCCAGCAGCTTAGCGAGCGGGGAGGGGTACGAGCAGTACTTC

J: TRBJ2-7
D: .
V: TRBV10-3
length: 13
size: .
CDR3: CAISYRLDYEQYF
DNA: TGTGCCATCAGTTACAGGTTAGATTACGAGCAGTACTTC

J: TRBJ2-2
D: TRBD2
V: TRBV5-6
length: 17
size: .
CDR3: CASSDRTSGRGTGELFF
DNA: TGTGCCAGCAGCGACCGGACTAGCGGGAGGGGCACCGGGGAGCTGTTTTTT

J: TRBJ2-1
D: TRBD2
V: TRBV7-2
length: 15
size: .
CDR3: CASRRPSGRGGEQFF
DNA: TGTGCCAGCAGGCGGCCTAGCGGGAGGGGAGGTGAGCAGTTCTTC

J: TRBJ2-3
D: TRBD1
V: TRBV5-1
length: 16
size: .
CDR3: CASSPRDRASTDTQYF
DNA: TGCGCCAGCAGCCCGAGGGACAGGGCTAGCACAGATACGCAGTATTTT

J: TRBJ2-1
D: TRBD1
V: TRBV14
length: 13
size: .
CDR3: CASSWDSYNEQFF
DNA: TGTGCCAGCAGTTGGGACAGCTACAATGAGCAGTTCTTC

J: TRBJ2-2
D: .
V: TRBV2
length: 14
size: .
CDR3: CASSPGRTTGELFF
DNA: TGTGCCAGCAGTCCGGGACGGACAACCGGGGAGCTGTTTTTT

J: TRBJ1-4
D: .
V: TRBV6-1
length: 14
size: .
CDR3: CASSVGGDNEKLFF
DNA: TGTGCCAGCAGTGTGGGGGGAGATAATGAAAAACTGTTTTTT

J: TRBJ1-2
D: TRBD1
V: TRBV5-4
length: 16
size: .
CDR3: CASSLFGSGGSHGYTF
DNA: TGTGCCAGCAGCTTGTTCGGGTCAGGGGGATCACATGGCTACACCTTC

J: TRBJ1-5
D: .
V: TRBV19
length: 16
size: .
CDR3: CASSIDRQGISQPQHF
DNA: TGTGCCAGTAGTATAGATCGGCAGGGGATAAGTCAGCCCCAGCATTTT

J: TRBJ1-1
D: .
V: TRBV19
length: 15
size: .
CDR3: CASSSDWAGNTEAFF
DNA: TGTGCCAGTAGCTCCGATTGGGCGGGGAACACTGAAGCTTTCTTT

J: TRBJ2-1
D: TRBD1
V: TRBV7-2
length: 14
size: .
CDR3: CASSLRTGINEQFF
DNA: TGTGCCAGCAGCCTAAGGACAGGGATCAATGAGCAGTTCTTC

J: TRBJ2-5
D: TRBD2
V: TRBV7-2
length: 16
size: .
CDR3: CASTPSRGGPEETQYF
DNA: TGTGCCAGCACTCCTTCTCGGGGAGGGCCGGAAGAGACCCAGTACTTC

J: TRBJ1-1
D: .
V: TRBV5-1
length: 16
size: .
CDR3: CASSLTREGSNTEAFF
DNA: TGCGCCAGCAGCTTGACGAGGGAGGGCTCCAACACTGAAGCTTTCTTT

J: TRBJ2-7
D: .
V: TRBV30
length: 15
size: .
CDR3: CAWSRQGFASYEQYF
DNA: TGTGCCTGGAGTCGCCAGGGGTTCGCATCCTACGAGCAGTACTTC

J: TRBJ2-7
D: TRBD2
V: TRBV5-1
length: 16
size: .
CDR3: CASSSGLAGPSYEQYF
DNA: TGCGCCAGCAGCTCGGGACTAGCGGGTCCTTCCTACGAGCAGTACTTC

J: TRBJ2-3
D: .
V: TRBV18
length: 13
size: .
CDR3: CASSPGVGDTQYF
DNA: TGTGCCAGCTCACCAGGGGTGGGAGATACGCAGTATTTT

J: TRBJ2-7
D: .
V: TRBV7-3
length: 15
size: .
CDR3: CASSPRRSSDYEQYF
DNA: TGTGCCAGCAGCCCCCGTCGGAGCTCGGACTACGAGCAGTACTTC

J: TRBJ2-6
D: .
V: TRBV4-2
length: 19
size: .
CDR3: CASSSTGTGASSGANVLTF
DNA: TGTGCCAGCAGCTCAACGGGCACGGGCGCCTCCTCTGGGGCCAACGTCCTGACTTTC

J: TRBJ2-5
D: .
V: TRBV5-1
length: 14
size: .
CDR3: CASRVGLNQETQYF
DNA: TGCGCCAGCAGAGTAGGGCTGAACCAAGAGACCCAGTACTTC

J: TRBJ2-3
D: TRBD2
V: TRBV7-9
length: 14
size: .
CDR3: CASRSGRAGDTQYF
DNA: TGTGCCAGCAGGAGCGGGAGGGCCGGAGATACGCAGTATTTT

J: TRBJ2-1
D: .
V: TRBV7-3
length: 14
size: .
CDR3: CASSPAGGYNEQFF
DNA: TGTGCCAGCAGCCCGGCAGGCGGGTACAATGAGCAGTTCTTC

J: TRBJ2-7
D: .
V: TRBV11-3
length: 15
size: .
CDR3: CASSLGGGGYYEQYF
DNA: TGTGCCAGCAGCTTGGGTGGAGGGGGCTACTACGAGCAGTACTTC

J: TRBJ1-4
D: TRBD1
V: TRBV7-3
length: 15
size: .
CDR3: CASSLNGQGVEKLFF
DNA: TGTGCCAGCAGCTTAAATGGACAGGGGGTTGAAAAACTGTTTTTT

J: TRBJ1-2
D: .
V: TRBV28
length: 16
size: .
CDR3: CASSLRFRESHYGYTF
DNA: TGTGCCAGCAGTTTAAGGTTCAGGGAGTCCCACTATGGCTACACCTTC